Listed below are T cell receptor beta chains from one sample, sequenced in a study of blood T cells in healthy people across ages. TCRdb re-called the 5' RACE reads through MiXCR, storing one row per CDR3 protein. The profile shows approximately 800,000 distinct CDR3 sequences, under 80% of them singletons. The specimen was blood. These receptor sequences come from a man aged 25 to 45 in good health. The CDR3 runs from the conserved cysteine through the conserved F or W. A D gene is named only where the DNA matches it firmly. The size of a clone is reported for some rows only, either as once, few or many, or as a class for expanded clones.

v_gene,d_gene,abundance,j_gene,CDR3nt,CDR3aa
TRBV27,.,few,TRBJ1-6,TGTGCCAGCAGTTCTAACAGGATTCCCCTCCACTTT,CASSSNRIPLHF
TRBV18,.,many,TRBJ2-7,TGTGCCAGCAGCGCGGGGAGCTCCTACGAGCAGTACTTC,CASSAGSSYEQYF
TRBV6-2/TRBV6-3,TRBD1,.,TRBJ2-7,TGTGCCAGCAGTCGCCCTCCGGGACAGGGTATCTACGAGCAGTACTTC,CASSRPPGQGIYEQYF
TRBV4-2,TRBD2,.,TRBJ2-3,TGTGCCAGCAGCCAAGAGATTTTAGTGATGGGACTAGCGGGGGGCACAGATACGCAGTATTTT,CASSQEILVMGLAGGTDTQYF
TRBV11-2,.,.,TRBJ2-3,TGTGCCAGCAGCTTAGAGAAGGCGTGGGGGCAAATTCTGGATACGCAGTATTTT,CASSLEKAWGQILDTQYF
TRBV27,TRBD2,.,TRBJ2-5,TGTGCCAGCAGTTTTTTTGGTAGCGGGGGGAGTGAGACCCAGTACTTC,CASSFFGSGGSETQYF
TRBV28,.,few,TRBJ2-5,TGTGCCAGCGGGCGAGAGACCCAGTACTTC,CASGRETQYF
TRBV14,.,once,TRBJ2-1,TGTGCCAGCAGCCAAATTGGGGCCGAGCAGTTCTTC,CASSQIGAEQFF
TRBV7-9,.,.,TRBJ2-1,TGTGCCAGCAGCTTAGATACCCTACTATGGGGTAATGAGCAGTTCTTC,CASSLDTLLWGNEQFF
TRBV9,TRBD2,.,TRBJ2-4,TGTGCCAGCACTCGGACTAGCTTCGGCATTCAGTACTTC,CASTRTSFGIQYF
TRBV12-3/TRBV12-4,TRBD1,.,TRBJ1-2,TGTGCCAGCAGTTCGACAGGGGCGCTCGGCTACACCTTC,CASSSTGALGYTF
TRBV28,.,.,TRBJ1-1,TGTGCCAGCAGGTGGACTAAGAACACTGAAGCTTTCTTT,CASRWTKNTEAFF
TRBV4-2,.,.,TRBJ2-3,TGTGCCAGCATCCAAGATCCAGGGTCAGATACGCAGTATTTT,CASIQDPGSDTQYF
TRBV11-3,TRBD1,.,TRBJ2-7,TGTGCCAGCAGCCCCCACCGGGACAGGGATTCCGAGCAGTACTTC,CASSPHRDRDSEQYF
TRBV20-1,.,.,TRBJ2-6,TGCAGTGCTAGGGAACAGGGAACGTATGGGGCCAACGTCCTGACTTTC,CSAREQGTYGANVLTF
TRBV6-2/TRBV6-3,.,.,TRBJ2-1,TGTGCCAGCAGTTACCTACGGGACCGTGAGCAGTTCTTC,CASSYLRDREQFF
TRBV7-2,.,.,TRBJ2-1,TGTGCCAGCAGCTTCGTAAGGGGACTGATTGTGAATGAGCAGTTCTTC,CASSFVRGLIVNEQFF
TRBV6-6,TRBD1,.,TRBJ1-1,TGTGCCAGCCGCCCCCCAGGGGGGAGGACTGAAGCTTTCTTT,CASRPPGGRTEAFF
TRBV7-2,.,.,TRBJ1-1,TGTGCCAGCAGCCCTAGGACAGCTGGGACTAACACTGAAGCTTTCTTT,CASSPRTAGTNTEAFF
TRBV28,.,.,TRBJ2-7,TGTGCCAGCAGTAACCATGGGGCGGTAGCCTACGAGCAGTACTTC,CASSNHGAVAYEQYF
TRBV12-3/TRBV12-4,.,.,TRBJ2-1,TGTGCCAGCAGCCTCGGGAACAACCGCAGGGGGCAGTTCTTC,CASSLGNNRRGQFF
TRBV7-2,.,.,TRBJ1-5,TGTGCCAGCAGCATACAGGGAGGCAATCAGCCCCAGCATTTT,CASSIQGGNQPQHF